This T cell receptor (beta chain) derives from a study of memory CD4+ T cells and cytomegalovirus serostatus. Assay used: immunoSEQ multiplex PCR; TCRdb lists only in-frame clones, some missing. Here the sample spans 70,000 to 90,000 clones, 75% to 85% being singletons. Germline V gene lookup returns CDR1 SGHNT and CDR2 YYREEE (reference sequence). This CDR3 has 14 residues. V shed 3 bases, J shed 4 bases, and the junction held 3 bases outside the gene matches. The sort gate was single viable CD3+CD4+CD8-CD45RO+ cells for memory CD4+ T cells. The chain has TRBV5-4 and TRBJ2-3; 9 bases are a match to TRBD1. What was sequenced was memory CD4+ T cells from blood. The receptor's source is an adult in good health and CMV-seropositive. CDR3 nucleotide sequence: TGTGCCAGCAGCTCGGACAGGGGCGCAGATACGCAGTATTTT. Translation: CASSSDRGADTQYF.